This T cell receptor (beta chain) was obtained from a study of regulatory T cells in long-lasting Graves disease. Study-wide context: Graves' patients (newly diagnosed) had been on antithyroid drugs under 3 months. Findings and caveats of the study: The study found lower TCR diversity in persistent Graves' patients than in newly diagnosed ones.

Time point meaning: newly diagnosed GD, antithyroid drugs for less than 3 months. Extracted PBMC RNA gave rise to the TCR library. Investigators prepared the TCR beta libraries by applying iRepertoire HTBI primers and Arm-PCR of CDR3 regions. In TCRdb, the multiplex PCR reads were re-called with MiXCR into one record per CDR3 protein. The data contain some 400,000 distinct CDR3 sequences, 15% of them singletons. In this sample, this clonotype turned up many times. What it binds is not known. The V gene end was trimmed by 9 bases and the J gene end by 3 bases; junction bases not matched to a gene: 7. The CDR3 contains 14 residues. This same sample was also taken into another study, of T cells in Graves' hyperthyroidism and ophthalmopathy.

The source is a woman younger than 45 with Graves disease. The genes are TRBV12-3 or TRBV12-4 and TRBJ1-5; 8 bases align to TRBD1. Specimen: peripheral blood mononuclear cells (PBMCs), collected at new diagnosis, from a patient treated with antithyroid drugs. This chain's CDR3 is CASVRDRINQPQHF. CDR3 bases: TGTGCCAGTGTCCGGGACAGGATCAATCAGCCCCAGCATTTT.